This T cell receptor beta chain stems from a study of T-cell reconstitution after alpha-beta-depleted transplantation in children. The study, taken as a whole, reports: Reportedly, alpha-beta T cells present about two months post-transplant originated from several hundred expanded clones of graft origin. After transplant, high TCRbeta diversity at day 60 in some patients arose from surviving recipient T cells and thymic progenitors. Newly produced T cells mostly provided counts and TCRbeta diversity after one year, as hyperexpanded clones declined.

A TCRbeta library incorporating unique molecular identifiers was prepared. TCRdb re-analysed the PCR reads in MiXCR, keeping a single row per CDR3 protein. The table shows hundreds of thousands of distinct CDR3 sequences, with 8.4% occurring only once. This clonotype was counted a few times. The antigen remains undetermined. Germline V gene lookup returns CDR1 DFQATT and CDR2 SNEGSKA (reference sequence). The CDR3 contains 16 residues. Deletions cut 6 bases from V and 1 base from J, with 22 bases between. The V call is TRBV20-1, the J call TRBJ2-7; TRBD2 might be the D (6 bases). The TCR sequence derives from a male patient aged 2 to 10 who had a stem cell transplant for acute myeloid leukemia, so the T cells may come from the graft donor. The sample was PBMCs, mostly from graft donor cells, taken 360 days after TCRalphabeta/CD19-depleted stem cell transplant. CDR3 protein: CSAAPHRVAASYEQYF. CDR3 DNA: TGCAGTGCCGCCCCCCATAGGGTAGCGGCGTCCTACGAGCAGTACTTC.